This T cell receptor (beta chain) was captured in a study of cytomegalovirus exposure and HLA in healthy donors. Nominally healthy donors provided the samples, though records likely missed some immune exposures. A remark on this clone: Its antigen remains unknown.

General study findings and limits: A later analysis linked a missense DCLRE1C variant to TCR beta V- and J-gene trimming. Other equally common chains were less clonally expanded than HLA-associated TCR beta chains, a later analysis showed.

Amplification used 60 Vbeta primers and 13 Jbeta primers. The method was immunoSEQ multiplex PCR; TCRdb's version includes in-frame clones alone and lacks a portion of them. Its listing shows 80,000 to 95,000 clones. This CDR3 has 15 amino acids. Trimming at V came to 4 bases and at J to 0 bases, leaving 5 bases not matched to a gene. Germline CDR1 SGHDN, CDR2 FVKESK. The chain is built from TRBV14 and TRBJ1-1, with TRBD1 matching 7 bases. Sequencing was done on a sample of PBMCs. The sequence was collected from a woman younger than 45 in good health and CMV-seronegative. DNA for the CDR3: TGTGCCAGCAGCCGCCAGACAGGGATGAACACTGAAGCTTTCTTT. Amino acids: CASSRQTGMNTEAFF.